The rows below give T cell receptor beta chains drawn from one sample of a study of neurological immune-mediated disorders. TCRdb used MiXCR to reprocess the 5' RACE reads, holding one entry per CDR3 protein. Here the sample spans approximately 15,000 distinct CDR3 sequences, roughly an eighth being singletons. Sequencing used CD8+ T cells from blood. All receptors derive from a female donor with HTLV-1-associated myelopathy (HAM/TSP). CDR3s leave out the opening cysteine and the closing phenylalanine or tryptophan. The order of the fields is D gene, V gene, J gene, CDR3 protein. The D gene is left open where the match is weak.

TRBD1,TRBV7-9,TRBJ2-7,ASSRQGLPPYEQY
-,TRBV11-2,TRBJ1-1,ASSLTGIEAF
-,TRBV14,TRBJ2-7,ASSQGHPGEQY
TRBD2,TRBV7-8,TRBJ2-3,ASSPLGSGATDTQY
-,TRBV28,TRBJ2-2,VSRAGHWELF
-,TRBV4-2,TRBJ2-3,ASSQGLETDTQY
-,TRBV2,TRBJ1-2,ASTGRNYT
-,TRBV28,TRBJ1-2,ASSEFNYGYT
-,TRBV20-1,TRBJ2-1,SARRSSYNEQF
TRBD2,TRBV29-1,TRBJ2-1,SVTRTSESYNEQF
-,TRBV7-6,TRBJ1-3,ASSLGGRVLPSSGNTIY
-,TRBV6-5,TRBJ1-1,ASSRILNTEAF
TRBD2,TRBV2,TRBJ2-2,ASKKGSGGEYTGELF
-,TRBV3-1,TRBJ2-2,ASSQEIDKFTGELF
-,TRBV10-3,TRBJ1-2,AIRADQSYGYT
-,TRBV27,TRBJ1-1,ASSLGLHTEAF
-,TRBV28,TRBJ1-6,ASSLPDWGNSPLH
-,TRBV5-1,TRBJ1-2,ASSNPGEGYGYT
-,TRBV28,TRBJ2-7,ASGRREQY
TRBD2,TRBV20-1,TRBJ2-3,SASGLAGGPSTDTQY
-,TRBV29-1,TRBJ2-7,SQDSYEQY
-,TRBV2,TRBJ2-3,ASSEGAYSTDTQY
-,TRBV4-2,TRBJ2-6,ASSPDNSGANVLT
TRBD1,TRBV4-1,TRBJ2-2,ASSQFSETGGEAGELF
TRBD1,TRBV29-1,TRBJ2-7,SVRDRGPYEQY
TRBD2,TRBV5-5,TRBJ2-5,ASSLWGGAVAGSKEETQY
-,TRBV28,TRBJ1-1,ASSLEQAVNTEAF
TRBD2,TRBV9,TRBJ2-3,ASRGRDTDTQY
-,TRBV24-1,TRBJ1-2,ATSDRSNYGYI
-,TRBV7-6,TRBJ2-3,ASSRGGSTDTQY
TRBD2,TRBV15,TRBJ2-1,ATSGRTGGYNEQF
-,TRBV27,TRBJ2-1,ASKSIDRPVNEQF
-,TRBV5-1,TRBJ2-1,ASSIGLSSYNEQF
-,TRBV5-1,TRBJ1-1,ASSLVIPGGNTEAF
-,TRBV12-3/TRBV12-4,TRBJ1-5,ASSRQFNQPQH
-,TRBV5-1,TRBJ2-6,ASSVKQFSGANVLT
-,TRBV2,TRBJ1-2,ASKPPRSLGYT
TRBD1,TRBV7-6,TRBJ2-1,ASSRGGTNNEQF
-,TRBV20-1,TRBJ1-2,SARDRGHPNYGYT